A single sample gave rise to the 25 T cell receptor beta chains below, sequenced in a study of blood T cell repertoires in COVID-19. Measured with immunoSEQ multiplex PCR; TCRdb has only the in-frame clones, and not every one. The sample comprises about 140,000 clones, around 88% of which are singletons, and more than 1.5% rests with the top ten. The specimen sequenced was peripheral blood. The origin of the receptors is a woman aged 60-70 years with acute or convalescent COVID-19.

The chain is built from TRBV27 and TRBJ1-1; D remains unclear. This CDR3 is built from 13 residues. Trimming cost V 2 bases and J 7 bases, with 11 bases left between them. CDR1 is MNHEY, CDR2 SMNVEV, per germline (reference sequence). CDR3 nucleotide sequence: TGTGCCAGCAGTTTAATGATAGCCGGTGAAGCTTTCTTT. Translation gives CASSLMIAGEAFF.

The rearrangement links TRBV6-5 to TRBJ1-4; 7 bases are a match to TRBD1. This CDR3 spans 14 amino acids. V dropped 6 bases and J dropped 0; count of bases not matched to a gene: 1. CDR1 is MNHEY, CDR2 SVGAGI, per germline. The CDR3 region is CASSRGSTNEKLFF. CDR3 coding DNA: TGTGCCAGCAGCAGGGGGTCAACTAATGAAAAACTGTTTTTT.

V is TRBV7-9 and J is TRBJ2-7, with D possibly matching TRBD1 (6 bases). The CDR3 has 16 residues. V was trimmed by 4 bases and J by 2 bases, leaving 18 bases between them. Germline lookup yields CDR1 SEHNR and CDR2 FQNEAQ (reference sequence). The CDR3: CASSSLRRGQTYEQYF. The CDR3 nucleotides read TGTGCCAGCAGCTCCCTACGTCGAGGACAGACCTACGAGCAGTACTTC. Full variable domain (outside the CDR3, taken from reference TRBV7-9 and TRBJ2-7): DTGVSQNPRHKITKRGQNVTFRCDPISEHNRLYWYRQTLGQGPEFLTYFQNEAQLEKSRLLSDRFSAERPKGSFSTLEIQRTEQGDSAMYLCASSSLRRGQTYEQYFGPGTRLTVT.

V is TRBV7-2 and J is TRBJ2-7, with 10 nucleotides matching TRBD2. The CDR3 runs 15 residues. The germline CDR1 and CDR2 sequences are SGHTA and FQGNSA. V was pared by 1 base and J by 3 bases, with 3 bases of the junction left unmatched. CDR3 DNA: TGTGCCAGCAGCTTAGTAGCTAGCGGGGGCTACGAGCAGTACTTC. Protein sequence: CASSLVASGGYEQYF.

The chain couples TRBV5-1 to TRBJ2-1; TRBD2 matches 10 bases. Trimming took 1 base from V and 0 from J; bases not matched to a gene: 4. The CDR3 loop spans 17 amino acids. Looked up from germline, CDR1 is SGHRS and CDR2 is YFSETQ. CDR3 nucleotides: TGCGCCAGCAGCTTGAAGCTAGCGGGGGACTCCTACAATGAGCAGTTCTTC. It translates to CASSLKLAGDSYNEQFF.

This clone came up once. This sequence joins TRBV2 and TRBJ2-4; 11 bases line up with TRBD2. From germline, CDR1 is SNHLY and CDR2 FYNNEI. The CDR3 sequence is 13 residues long. Germline trimming cut 0 bases from V and 15 bases from J; bases unmatched to any gene: 4. The CDR3 loop reads CASSEARLAGGYF. CDR3 DNA sequence: TGTGCCAGCAGTGAAGCGAGGCTAGCGGGGGGGTACTTC.

This clone was seen once. The rearrangement links TRBV12-3 or TRBV12-4 to TRBJ1-2; the D is unclear. The CDR3 is made up of 12 amino acids. Trimming removed 1 base from V and 10 bases from J, with 10 bases in between. The CDR3 protein is CASSLGGRDYTF. In DNA form, the CDR3 reads TGTGCCAGCAGTTTAGGAGGGCGAGACTACACCTTC.

The chain joins TRBV29-1 to TRBJ2-3; 9 bases fit TRBD1. The CDR3 is 15 amino acids. V trimming: 7 bases; J trimming: 5 bases; junction bases outside the gene matches: 13. Germline assignment: CDR1 SQVTM and CDR2 ANQGSEA. CDR3 loop: CSARVGQGLGDTQYF. The CDR3 bases are TGCAGCGCCCGAGTGGGACAGGGCTTGGGAGATACGCAGTATTTT.

The chain is built from TRBV5-1 and TRBJ1-2, with no clear D. Trimming stripped 2 bases from V and 5 bases from J, with 7 bases between. Germline V CDR1 and CDR2: SGHRS, YFSETQ. The CDR3 contains 12 residues. CDR3 sequence: CASSLATYGYTF. DNA of the CDR3: TGCGCCAGCAGCTTAGCGACGTATGGCTACACCTTC.

The V gene is TRBV4-2, the J gene TRBJ2-7; 11 bases are shared with TRBD1. V lost 1 base, J lost 0 bases, and 2 bases stayed unmatched. Germline V gives CDR1 LGHNA, CDR2 YNFKEQ. The CDR3 sequence is 16 residues long. The DNA for the CDR3 is TGTGCCAGCAGCCAAGTCGGACAGGGGGCCTCCTACGAGCAGTACTTC. Its translation: CASSQVGQGASYEQYF.

This clone was found a few times. V and J are TRBV7-9 and TRBJ1-5; 10 positions agree with TRBD1. The CDR3 covers 13 residues. Germline V gives CDR1 SEHNR, CDR2 FQNEAQ (reference sequence). With 4 bases clipped from V and 7 bases from J, the junction kept 1 base outside the gene matches. CDR3 nucleotides: TGTGCCAGCAGCTGGGGACAGGGGCAGCCCCAGCATTTT. Its protein product is CASSWGQGQPQHF.

The CDR3 protein is CASSFSMNYGYTF. CDR3 DNA sequence: TGTGCCAGCAGCTTCAGTATGAACTATGGCTACACCTTC. The chain couples TRBV7-2 to TRBJ1-2; D is uncertain. The germline CDR1 and CDR2 sequences are SGHTA and FQGNSA. The V gene lost 3 bases and the J gene lost 2 bases, with 7 bases spanning the gap. CDR3 length equals 13 residues.

J is TRBJ1-1 and V is TRBV5-6; D is unresolved. The V gene's germline CDR1 is SGHDT and CDR2 YYEEEE. The CDR3 spans 14 residues. V was pared by 0 bases and J by 4 bases, with 10 bases between. CDR3 coding DNA: TGTGCCAGCAGCTTGGTAGTCGGGAGCACTGAAGCTTTCTTT. Amino acids: CASSLVVGSTEAFF.

The rearrangement links TRBV4-2 to TRBJ1-2; TRBD1 matches 8 bases. After removal of 4 bases from V and 2 bases from J, the junction contained 15 bases not matched to a gene. Per germline, CDR1 LGHNA and CDR2 YNFKEQ. This CDR3 region has 18 residues. CDR3 residues: CASSLQDRATGLNYGYTF. The CDR3 bases are TGTGCCAGCAGCCTTCAGGACAGGGCCACGGGATTGAACTATGGCTACACCTTC.

The chain recombines TRBV21-1 with TRBJ1-1; the table gives TRBD1 as D, unverified against the DNA. TRBV21-1 is described as a pseudogene. The CDR3 extends over 19 amino acids. The DNA for the CDR3 is TGTGCCAGCAGCAAAGTTTGGGGCCAAACGCGGCAGATGAACACTGAAGCTTTCTTT. As protein: CASSKVWGQTRQMNTEAFF.

This clone was seen a handful of times. The chain recombines TRBV6-2 or TRBV6-3 with TRBJ2-1; D might be TRBD2 (6 bases). The germline gives CDR1 MNHEY, CDR2 SVGEGT. The CDR3 covers 17 residues. Trimming took 0 bases from V and 4 from J, leaving 16 bases between them. CDR3 sequence reads: CASSYSGGALMYNEQFF. CDR3 nucleotides: TGTGCCAGCAGTTACTCCGGAGGGGCCCTCATGTACAATGAGCAGTTCTTC.

This chain connects TRBV27 to TRBJ2-6, with 9 bases matching TRBD1. CDR1 and CDR2 (germline): MNHEY, SMNVEV (reference sequence). The trim removed 6 bases at V and 0 bases at J, leaving 12 bases unmatched. The CDR3 extends over 19 amino acids. The CDR3 sequence is CASRQLPGQGHSGANVLTF. The CDR3 DNA is TGTGCCAGCAGGCAACTTCCGGGACAGGGCCACTCTGGGGCCAACGTCCTGACTTTC.

V and J are TRBV14 and TRBJ1-2; D remains ambiguous. The CDR3 has 13 amino acids. The germline V gene encodes CDR1 SGHDN and CDR2 FVKESK. V lost 4 bases to trimming and J lost 3 bases, with 9 bases between them. CDR3 loop: CASSLQLHYGYTF. In DNA form, the CDR3 reads TGTGCCAGCAGCCTTCAACTTCACTATGGCTACACCTTC. Filled out from reference TRBV14 and TRBJ1-2, the complete variable domain reads EAGVTQFPSHSVIEKGQTVTLRCDPISGHDNLYWYRRVMGKEIKFLLHFVKESKQDESGMPNNRFLAERTGGTYSTLKVQPAELEDSGVYFCASSLQLHYGYTFGSGTRLTVV.

The chain combines TRBV6-2 or TRBV6-3 with TRBJ1-1; D is perhaps TRBD1 (5 bases). The CDR3 totals 15 residues. The germline V gene encodes CDR1 MNHEY and CDR2 SVGEGT. V lost 2 bases to trimming and J lost 2 bases, with 12 bases between them. The CDR3, as DNA: TGTGCCAGCAGTTACCCTACAGGAACCAACACTGAAGCTTTCTTT. Protein: CASSYPTGTNTEAFF.

The CDR3: CASSHGTPQPQHF. CDR3 bases: TGTGCCAGCAGCCACGGGACACCTCAGCCCCAGCATTTT. V gene TRBV28 combines with J gene TRBJ1-5; D might be TRBD1 (6 bases). There are 13 residues in the CDR3. Between the trimmed V and J ends, which lost 6 bases and 6 bases, there was a span of 12 bases. Germline-derived CDR1 and CDR2 are MDHEN and SYDVKM.

The chain recombines TRBV19 with TRBJ1-4; D remains unclear. Germline V gene sequence: CDR1 LNHDA, CDR2 SQIVND (reference sequence). The CDR3 length is 16 residues. V was clipped by 5 bases and J by 2 bases, with 15 bases between them. CDR3 nucleotide sequence: TGTGCCAGTAGTCCAGGCCAGGTCCCGACTAATGAAAAACTGTTTTTT. Translated, it gives CASSPGQVPTNEKLFF.

The CDR3 DNA reads as TGTGCCAGCAGTGGGACAGCCTACGAGCAGTACTTC. Amino acid sequence: CASSGTAYEQYF. This chain links TRBV6-1 with TRBJ2-7; maybe TRBD1 (6 bases). The germline CDR1 and CDR2 sequences are MNHNS and SASEGT. V was cut by 4 bases and J by 2 bases, with 6 bases left in between. The CDR3 has 12 residues.

This clone was found once. The V gene is TRBV4-1, the J gene TRBJ2-3, with 14 bases that match TRBD2. Germline assignment: CDR1 MGHRA and CDR2 YSYEKL. V shed 4 bases and J 1 base; nucleotides not matched to a gene: 13. There are 20 residues in the CDR3. Here the CDR3 DNA reads TGCGCCAGCAGCCGGCTCCTTATCCAGGGACTAGCGGGGGGCACAGATACGCAGTATTTT. Its protein is CASSRLLIQGLAGGTDTQYF.

The rearrangement links TRBV28 to TRBJ2-7, with unresolved D. The CDR3 is made up of 16 amino acids. Trimming pared 5 bases from V and 1 base from J, leaving 18 bases between. The germline CDR1 and CDR2 sequences are MDHEN and SYDVKM. DNA of the CDR3: TGTGCCAGCAGTGCACCGTCTTCCGAAGCTTCCTACGAGCAGTACTTC. This translates into CASSAPSSEASYEQYF.

The chain uses TRBV15 and TRBJ1-5; 7 nucleotides line up with TRBD1. The trim removed 8 bases at V and 2 bases at J, leaving 9 bases unmatched. CDR1 is LNHNV, CDR2 YYDKDF, per germline (reference sequence). CDR3 length: 15 residues. The CDR3 DNA sequence: TGTGCCACCGCTGCTCAGGGGGGCGGCAATCAGCCCCAGCATTTT. Protein sequence: CATAAQGGGNQPQHF. Full variable domain (rest looked up from reference TRBV15 and TRBJ1-5): DAMVIQNPRYQVTQFGKPVTLSCSQTLNHNVMYWYQQKSSQAPKLLFHYYDKDFNNEADTPDNFQSRRPNTSFCFLDIRSPGLGDTAMYLCATAAQGGGNQPQHFGDGTRLSIL.